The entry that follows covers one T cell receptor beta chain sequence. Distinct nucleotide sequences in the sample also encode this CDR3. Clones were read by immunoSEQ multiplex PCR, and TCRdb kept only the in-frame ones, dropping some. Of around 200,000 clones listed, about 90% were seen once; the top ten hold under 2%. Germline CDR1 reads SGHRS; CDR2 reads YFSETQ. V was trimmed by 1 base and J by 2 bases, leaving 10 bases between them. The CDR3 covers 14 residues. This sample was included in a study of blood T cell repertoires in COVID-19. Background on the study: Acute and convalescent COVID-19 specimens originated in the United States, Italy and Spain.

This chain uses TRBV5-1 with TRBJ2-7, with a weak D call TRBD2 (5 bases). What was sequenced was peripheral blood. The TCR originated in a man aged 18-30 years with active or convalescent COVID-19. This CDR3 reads CASSLTRGAYEQYF. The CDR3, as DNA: TGCGCCAGCAGCTTGACTCGGGGAGCCTACGAGCAGTACTTC.